The rows below give T cell receptor beta chains drawn from one sample of a study of CD8+ T cells in alopecia areata. Libraries were prepared by immunoSEQ multiplex PCR; TCRdb keeps only in-frame clonotypes and omits some of them. The table lists 10,000 to 15,000 clones, around 62% of them singletons. Sequences were obtained from skin. These receptors were taken from a human donor with alopecia areata. Both conserved end residues are part of each CDR3. Fields, in order: D gene, V gene, clone size, J gene, CDR3 protein, CDR3 DNA. D genes are given only for firm matches. Only some rows state a clone size, as once, few, many or a class for expanded clones.

TRBD1,TRBV9,-,TRBJ1-1,CASSAGQGTEAFF,TGTGCCAGCAGCGCGGGACAGGGCACTGAAGCTTTCTTT
TRBD2,TRBV30,few,TRBJ2-3,CAWGSGLAGGSTDTQYF,TGTGCCTGGGGGAGCGGGCTAGCGGGGGGTTCCACAGATACGCAGTATTTT
-,TRBV19,-,TRBJ1-5,CASRTGAYNQPQHF,TGTGCCAGTAGAACAGGAGCCTATAATCAGCCCCAACATTTT
-,TRBV5-1,-,TRBJ2-3,CASSGPPEGPDTQYF,TGCGCCAGCAGCGGACCCCCGGAGGGACCAGATACGCAGTATTTT
-,TRBV6-5,-,TRBJ1-1,CASSYGVPSTEAFF,TGTGCCAGCAGTTACGGGGTCCCTAGCACTGAAGCTTTCTTT
-,TRBV5-1,-,TRBJ1-1,CASSLGSSFSIQGLGTEAFF,TGCGCCAGCAGCTTGGGGAGCTCCTTTTCAATACAGGGATTGGGCACTGAAGCTTTCTTT
-,TRBV29-1,few,TRBJ2-3,CSAPGTSGQYF,TGCAGCGCCCCGGGGACATCGGGGCAGTATTTT
-,TRBV7-2,-,TRBJ2-2,CASSFGYTGELFF,TGTGCCAGCAGCTTTGGATACACCGGGGAGCTGTTTTTT
-,TRBV11-3,-,TRBJ2-1,CASSTLNNEQFF,TGTGCCAGCAGCACCCTTAACAATGAGCAGTTCTTC
-,TRBV7-6,-,TRBJ2-7,CASSLLTANRSSYEQYF,TGTGCCAGCAGCTTATTGACCGCGAACAGATCCTCCTACGAGCAGTACTTC
-,TRBV5-1,-,TRBJ1-2,CASSLDQGIGGYGYTF,TGCGCCAGCAGCTTGGACCAGGGGATCGGGGGTTATGGCTACACCTTC
-,TRBV9,few,TRBJ1-2,CASSVNWDNYGYTF,TGTGCCAGCAGCGTCAATTGGGACAACTATGGCTACACCTTC
TRBD1,TRBV7-6,-,TRBJ1-3,CASSQRTGTGNTIYF,TGTGCCAGCAGCCAAAGGACAGGGACTGGAAACACCATATATTTT
-,TRBV29-1,-,TRBJ2-7,CSAWDTSYEQYF,TGCAGCGCTTGGGACACATCCTACGAGCAGTACTTC
TRBD2,TRBV7-2,once,TRBJ2-3,CASSQELAGPDTQYF,TGTGCCAGCAGCCAAGAGTTAGCGGGGCCAGATACGCAGTATTTT
TRBD1,TRBV7-3,-,TRBJ1-2,CASSSSDRGANYGYTF,TGTGCCAGCAGCTCGTCGGACAGGGGAGCTAACTATGGCTACACCTTC
TRBD1,TRBV6-5,-,TRBJ2-7,CASRDRSYEQYF,TGTGCCAGCCGGGACAGGTCCTACGAGCAGTACTTC
TRBD1,TRBV27,few,TRBJ2-7,CASKRTGTGVSYEQYF,TGTGCCAGCAAAAGAACCGGGACAGGGGTCTCCTACGAGCAGTACTTC
-,TRBV7-9,-,TRBJ1-1,CASSLGLTKAFF,TGTGCCAGCAGCTTAGGGCTCACGAAAGCTTTCTTT
-,TRBV5-1,few,TRBJ2-2,CASSLAVSRNTGELFF,TGCGCCAGCAGCTTGGCTGTCAGCCGGAACACCGGGGAGCTGTTTTTT
-,TRBV7-9,once,TRBJ2-2,CALMGPTGELFF,TGTGCTCTTATGGGTCCGACCGGGGAGCTGTTTTTT
-,TRBV30,-,TRBJ1-1,CALEQMNTEAFF,TGTGCCTTAGAACAGATGAACACTGAAGCTTTCTTT
TRBD2,TRBV29-1,few,TRBJ2-7,CSPPGGRTQYF,TGCAGCCCCCCGGGAGGGAGGACGCAGTACTTC
-,TRBV19,-,TRBJ2-1,CASSHIVRPRSDEQFF,TGTGCCAGTAGCCACATAGTTCGTCCCCGGTCTGATGAGCAGTTCTTC
TRBD2,TRBV27,few,TRBJ2-1,CASSLGSGGFMGSYNEQFF,TGTGCCAGCAGTTTGGGTAGCGGGGGGTTTATGGGGTCCTACAATGAGCAGTTCTTC
TRBD1,TRBV6-6,-,TRBJ1-2,CASNPTGKSYGYTF,TGTGCCAGCAACCCGACAGGGAAGTCTTATGGCTACACCTTC
TRBD1,TRBV19,few,TRBJ2-7,CASSHPGQDPYEQYF,TGTGCCAGTAGTCACCCGGGACAGGACCCCTACGAGCAGTACTTC
TRBD1,TRBV19,once,TRBJ2-7,CASSAPQNRGDEQYF,TGTGCCAGTAGTGCCCCGCAAAACAGGGGCGACGAGCAGTACTTC
TRBD2,TRBV7-9,-,TRBJ2-6,CASSLGGGSGANVLTF,TGTGCCAGCAGCTTAGGCGGGGGATCTGGGGCCAACGTCCTGACTTTC
TRBD1,TRBV29-1,-,TRBJ1-2,CSVAQGASGGYTF,TGCAGCGTTGCGCAGGGGGCAAGTGGTGGCTACACCTTC
TRBD1,TRBV7-9,-,TRBJ2-6,CASSLNRDRVTGANVLTF,TGTGCCAGCAGCTTAAACCGGGACAGGGTGACTGGGGCCAACGTCCTGACTTTC